These 23 T cell receptor beta chains originate from one sample sequenced in a study of a mutant IDH1 vaccine in newly diagnosed glioma. Time point given: week 11, during vaccination. Vaccination used 300 ug of mutant IDH1 20-mer peptide per dose, with topical imiquimod. The antigens for these receptors are not known. TCRdb's table, derived via immunoSEQ multiplex PCR, lists solely in-frame clones and lacks some. The sample consists of some 30,000 clones, around 80% of them appearing once. Sequenced here: PBMCs, sampled from a glioma patient whose treatment included an IDH1 peptide vaccine. The receptors originated from a man aged 30 to 45 with glioma.

This chain connects TRBV5-1 to TRBJ2-2; the D is unclear. CDR1 and CDR2 from the germline V gene are SGHRS and YFSETQ. Trimming stripped 1 base from V and 3 bases from J, with 10 bases between. The CDR3 covers 15 residues. CDR3 sequence (DNA): TGCGCCAGCAGCTTGTGGGGAAGGGACACCGGGGAGCTGTTTTTT. Amino acids: CASSLWGRDTGELFF.

The J gene is TRBJ2-2, the V gene TRBV7-9; D remains unclear. This CDR3 spans 16 amino acids. Germline values: CDR1 SEHNR, CDR2 FQNEAQ (reference sequence). V shed 0 bases and J shed 0 bases, with 8 bases lying between them. Written as DNA, the CDR3 is TGTGCCAGCAGCTTAGCAGGCACGTCGAACACCGGGGAGCTGTTTTTT. This encodes CASSLAGTSNTGELFF.

This clone was observed a handful of times. The J gene is TRBJ2-7, the V gene TRBV13, with 12 bases matching TRBD2. V gave up 0 bases and J gave up 6 bases; unmatched junction bases: 12. The CDR3 loop spans 18 amino acids. Germline-derived CDR1 and CDR2 are PRHDT and FYEKMQ (reference sequence). The CDR3 DNA sequence: TGTGCCAGCAGCTTAGGGACTAGGGTGTGGGGACTAGCGGGCGAGCAGTACTTC. This codes for CASSLGTRVWGLAGEQYF.

This clone was picked up one time. This rearrangement joins TRBV7-2 to TRBJ1-2; D remains unclear. CDR1 SGHTA and CDR2 FQGNSA come from the germline V gene. The CDR3 covers 15 residues. The germline V and J ends were trimmed by 5 bases and 4 bases, with 17 bases remaining between them. The CDR3 coding sequence is TGTGCCAGCAGCCCCACCCCCCGAAGTCCCTATGGCTACACCTTC. Translation gives CASSPTPRSPYGYTF. Using reference TRBV7-2 and TRBJ1-2 for the parts outside the CDR3, the full variable domain is GAGVSQSPSNKVTEKGKDVELRCDPISGHTALYWYRQSLGQGLEFLIYFQGNSAPDKSGLPSDRFSAERTGGSVSTLTIQRTQQEDSAVYLCASSPTPRSPYGYTFGSGTRLTVV.

The chain recombines TRBV11-2 with TRBJ2-7; 7 bases match TRBD2. With V trimmed by 3 bases and J by 3 bases, 11 bases remained unmatched. Germline CDR1 reads SGHAT; CDR2 reads FQNNGV. The CDR3 totals 16 residues. The CDR3 sequence is CASSLPAASGNYEQYF. In nucleotides, the CDR3 is TGTGCCAGCAGCTTGCCCGCAGCTAGCGGAAACTACGAGCAGTACTTC.

The chain joins TRBV19 to TRBJ1-1; 11 bases match TRBD1. V lost 7 bases to trimming and J lost 10 bases; unmatched junction nucleotides: 20. This CDR3 spans 17 amino acids. Germline CDR1 LNHDA, CDR2 SQIVND (reference sequence). The CDR3 spells CASTPTGTGGLVSGAFF. Written as DNA, the CDR3 is TGTGCCAGTACTCCGACGGGGACAGGGGGTCTAGTTTCGGGAGCTTTCTTT.

Of note for this clone: The junction shows a germline mismatch at one end, possibly a read error. This chain links TRBV19 with TRBJ2-5; no clear D. Germline V gene sequence: CDR1 LNHDA, CDR2 SQIVND (reference sequence). The CDR3 consists of 15 residues. CDR3: CASSIGRRIQETQYF. The CDR3 DNA is TGTGCCAGTAGCATAGGGCGACGGATACAAGAGACCCAGTACTTC.

V is TRBV29-1 and J is TRBJ2-3; TRBD2 matches 7 bases. In germline, CDR1 is SQVTM, CDR2 ANQGSEA. CDR3 length: 14 residues. With V trimmed by 7 bases and J by 6 bases, 13 bases remained unmatched. CDR3 in amino acids: CSAARRGEGDTQYF. The CDR3 region has the DNA TGCAGCGCCGCCCGCCGCGGGGAGGGCGATACGCAGTATTTT.

The V call is TRBV5-6, the J call TRBJ2-2; D not resolved. This CDR3 comprises 11 residues. Germline V gene sequence: CDR1 SGHDT, CDR2 YYEEEE. V shed 2 bases and J shed 6 bases, with 2 bases lying between them. Here the CDR3 DNA reads TGTGCCAGCAGCTTCGCCGGGGAGCTGTTTTTT. Residues: CASSFAGELFF. The full variable domain, completed using reference TRBV5-6 and TRBJ2-2, is DAGVTQSPTHLIKTRGQQVTLRCSPKSGHDTVSWYQQALGQGPQFIFQYYEEEERQRGNFPDRFSGHQFPNYSSELNVNALLLGDSALYLCASSFAGELFFGEGSRLTVL.

This chain connects TRBV9 to TRBJ1-1; D is ambiguous. CDR1 and CDR2 from the germline V gene are SGDLS and YYNGEE. Trimming stripped 3 bases from V and 5 bases from J, with 14 bases between. The CDR3 has 14 amino acids. The CDR3 is CASSAGPLGTEAFF. The CDR3 nucleotides are TGTGCCAGCAGCGCCGGTCCGCTCGGGACTGAAGCTTTCTTT.

The rearrangement joins TRBV5-1 to TRBJ1-5; D unclear. CDR3 length equals 12 residues. Germline loops: CDR1 SGHRS, CDR2 YFSETQ. Trimming took 2 bases from V and 4 from J, leaving 4 bases between them. The CDR3 protein is CASSFDNQPQHF. CDR3 nucleotide sequence: TGCGCCAGCAGCTTCGATAATCAGCCCCAGCATTTT.

The chain links TRBV9 to TRBJ2-7; the match to TRBD1 covers 12 bases. Germline CDR1 and CDR2: SGDLS and YYNGEE. The CDR3 has 16 residues. Trimming at V came to 4 bases and at J to 5 bases, leaving 10 bases not matched to a gene. The CDR3 loop is CASSPPGTGGLDEQYF. DNA of the CDR3: TGTGCCAGCAGCCCTCCCGGGACAGGGGGCCTCGACGAGCAGTACTTC.

The genes are TRBV5-1 and TRBJ1-4, with TRBD1 identical over 7 bases. Unmatched junction bases numbered 10, after V lost 6 bases and J lost 5 bases. This CDR3 contains 15 residues. Germline V lookup: CDR1 SGHRS, CDR2 YFSETQ. The CDR3 loop reads CASTYQGGENEKLFF. The CDR3 DNA follows: TGCGCCAGCACCTATCAGGGGGGTGAAAATGAAAAACTGTTTTTT.

This rearrangement joins TRBV5-1 to TRBJ2-5; a possible D gene is TRBD2 (6 bases). Germline CDR1 is SGHRS and CDR2 is YFSETQ. The CDR3 is made up of 15 amino acids. Trimming pared 5 bases from V and 2 bases from J, leaving 16 bases between. CDR3 amino acids: CASRLEAGLQETQYF. The CDR3 DNA reads as TGCGCCAGCAGATTAGAAGCGGGTCTTCAAGAGACCCAGTACTTC.

J is TRBJ2-2 and V is TRBV29-1; no clear D. The germline gives CDR1 SQVTM, CDR2 ANQGSEA. The CDR3 consists of 12 residues. Trimming cost V 4 bases and J 6 bases, with 9 bases left between them. CDR3 sequence: CSVGNTAGELFF. The CDR3 DNA follows: TGCAGCGTTGGAAACACGGCCGGGGAGCTGTTTTTT.

The genes are TRBV7-6 and TRBJ1-1, with unresolved D. This CDR3 has 15 amino acids. Germline CDR1 reads SGHVS; CDR2 reads FNYEAQ. V gave up 5 bases and J gave up 3 bases, with 16 bases separating them. The CDR3 sequence: CASSPQSGLHTEAFF. The DNA for the CDR3 is TGTGCCAGCAGCCCGCAATCGGGGTTGCACACTGAAGCTTTCTTT.

The chain recombines TRBV14 with TRBJ1-2; TRBD1 matches 12 bases. Germline values: CDR1 SGHDN, CDR2 FVKESK. V was pared by 0 bases and J by 5 bases, with 13 bases of the junction left unmatched. This CDR3 is built from 19 residues. This chain's CDR3 is CASSQEVTGQGANNYGYTF. In nucleotides, the CDR3 is TGTGCCAGCAGCCAAGAGGTGACGGGACAGGGGGCCAACAATTATGGCTACACCTTC.

J is TRBJ2-3 and V is TRBV9; a possible D gene is TRBD1 (6 bases). The germline gives CDR1 SGDLS, CDR2 YYNGEE. The V end was cut by 4 bases, the J end by 0 bases, with 15 bases between. CDR3 size: 16 residues. This chain's CDR3 is CASSPYLGGSTDTQYF. CDR3 DNA: TGTGCCAGCAGCCCCTACCTAGGGGGTAGCACAGATACGCAGTATTTT.

The chain carries TRBV13 and TRBJ2-2; no firm D call. Germline lookup yields CDR1 PRHDT and CDR2 FYEKMQ (reference sequence). Trimming took off 3 bases at V and 7 bases at J, with 15 bases between the two ends. The CDR3 spans 15 residues. CDR3 coding DNA: TGTGCCAGCAGCTTTTTTAGAGATGAGGTCGGGGAGCTGTTTTTT. Its protein is CASSFFRDEVGELFF.

The chain recombines TRBV4-1 with TRBJ1-5; tentative D call: TRBD1 (6 bases). Trimming took off 2 bases at V and 3 bases at J, with 11 bases between the two ends. From germline, CDR1 is MGHRA and CDR2 YSYEKL. The CDR3 has 15 residues. For the CDR3, the DNA is TGCGCCAGCAGCCAAACAGGGCTCGACAATCAGCCCCAGCATTTT. Its translation is CASSQTGLDNQPQHF.

The genes are TRBV27 and TRBJ1-5; D is possibly TRBD1 (6 bases). CDR1 is MNHEY, CDR2 SMNVEV, per germline (reference sequence). V shed 8 bases and J shed 4 bases, with 12 bases lying between them. The CDR3 covers 13 residues. The DNA for the CDR3 is TGTGCCAGCGCGCCGGGGACAAATCAGCCCCAGCATTTT. It yields the protein CASAPGTNQPQHF.

The table lists this clone with a count of one. The chain couples TRBV19 to TRBJ2-6; tentative D call: TRBD1 (6 bases). This CDR3 spans 16 amino acids. Germline loops: CDR1 LNHDA, CDR2 SQIVND (reference sequence). Trimming removed 5 bases from V and 1 base from J, with 12 bases in between. The CDR3 bases are TGTGCCAGTAGTGTAATTACAGGGTCTGGGGCCAACGTCCTGACTTTC. As protein: CASSVITGSGANVLTF.

V gene TRBV28 combines with J gene TRBJ1-4, with TRBD1 matching over 8 bases. Looked up from germline, CDR1 is MDHEN and CDR2 is SYDVKM. V was clipped by 2 bases and J by 5 bases; unmatched bases: 7. The CDR3 contains 16 residues. Written as DNA, the CDR3 is TGTGCCAGCAGTTTAAAATCTGGGACAGGAAATGAAAAACTGTTTTTT. Protein product: CASSLKSGTGNEKLFF.